This passage covers 14 T cell receptor beta chains from one sample sequenced in a study of tumor-infiltrating lymphocytes in primary liver carcinoma. Constant-region priming of 500 ng total RNA yielded TCR beta cDNA. It was through three nested multiplex PCR rounds of slightly modified ARM-PCR that TCR beta libraries arose. Rounds one and two of PCR, each of 10 cycles, were primed with TRBV1-TRBV30 forward primers and a C-beta reverse primer. TCRdb reprocessed the multiplex PCR reads via MiXCR and lists one record per CDR3 protein. In the table there are about 310,000 distinct CDR3 sequences, approximately 60% of which are singletons. Unsorted whole blood supplied the RNA, and germline DNA was extracted too. Sequences were obtained from peripheral blood. Every receptor here comes from a man aged 35 to 55 with primary liver carcinoma and hepatitis B virus infection.

This clonotype was recorded at least ten times. The chain couples TRBV6-2 or TRBV6-3 to TRBJ2-1; D may match TRBD1 or TRBD2 (6 bases each). The CDR3 loop spans 12 amino acids. V was shortened by 7 bases and J by 9 bases, with 13 bases between the two germline ends. Looked up from germline, CDR1 is MNHEY and CDR2 is SVGEGT. CDR3 in DNA: TGTGCCAGCACCCTCGGGGGCGGTGAGCAGTTCTTC. Its protein product is CASTLGGGEQFF.

For this clonotype: One junction end disagrees with the germline gene, perhaps due to a read error. The genes are TRBV12-3 or TRBV12-4 and TRBJ2-7; D is possibly TRBD1 or TRBD2 (5 bases each). CDR3 length: 14 amino acids. The CDR3 loop is CASSLATTDYEKYF. The DNA of the CDR3 is TGTGCCAGCAGTTTAGCGACGACAGACTACGAGAAGTACTTC.

Notes on this clonotype: One end of the junction fails to match germline, which may point to a read error. This rearrangement joins TRBV29-1 to TRBJ2-4; D uncertain. Germline assignment: CDR1 SQVTM and CDR2 ANQGSEA. This CDR3 region has 13 residues. CDR3 sequence (DNA): TGCAACGTTGGTGCTGTCCCAAAAAACATTCAGTACTTC. Its protein is CNVGAVPKNIQYF.

Note on this clonotype: A junction end diverges from the germline sequence, so it may reflect a read error. This rearrangement joins TRBV7-9 to TRBJ2-7; D is tentatively TRBD1 or TRBD2 (5 bases each). CDR3 length: 13 residues. Germline CDR1 is SEHNR and CDR2 is FQNEAQ (reference sequence). The CDR3 region has the DNA TGTGCCAGCAGCTTACTCGAGGGGAGCGAGCGGTACTTC. Its protein product is CASSLLEGSERYF.

This clonotype was seen ten or more times. This chain joins TRBV14 and TRBJ2-1; TRBD2 aligns across 7 bases. Germline values: CDR1 SGHDN, CDR2 FVKESK. Unmatched junction bases numbered 5, after V lost 0 bases and J lost 12 bases. The CDR3 spans 13 residues. The CDR3 reads CASSQDLASGQFF. CDR3 nucleotides: TGTGCCAGCAGCCAAGATTTGGCTAGCGGGCAGTTCTTC.

This clonotype came up a few times. The chain has TRBV10-3 and TRBJ2-7; D is uncertain. The CDR3 is made up of 14 amino acids. V was shortened by 6 bases and J by 2 bases, with 14 bases between the two germline ends. The germline gives CDR1 ENHRY, CDR2 SYGVKD. CDR3: CAISPGVGTYEQYF. The CDR3 nucleotides are TGTGCCATCAGCCCTGGGGTGGGGACCTACGAGCAGTACTTC.

As concerns this clonotype: Compared with germline, one end of the junction differs, possibly owing to a read error. The rearrangement links TRBV6-6 to TRBJ1-2; D is ambiguous. Germline assignment: CDR1 MNHNY and CDR2 SVGAGI (reference sequence). This CDR3 comprises 14 residues. In DNA, the CDR3 is TGTACCAGCAGTTACTCCGGGAAGGACTATGGCTATACCTTC. Its protein product is CTSSYSGKDYGYTF.

The chain has TRBV28 and TRBJ2-7; 8 nucleotides align to TRBD1. The V gene end was trimmed by 8 bases and the J gene end by 4 bases; junction bases not matched to a gene: 7. Germline V gene data show CDR1 as MDHEN and CDR2 as SYDVKM. CDR3 length: 13 amino acids. CDR3 loop: CASAGGLEYEQYF. The CDR3 region has the DNA TGTGCCAGCGCAGGGGGCTTGGAGTACGAGCAGTACTTC.

On this clonotype itself: Just one base apart from a much larger clone, this may be a read error. The chain's CDR3 is CSADYASYEYF. The DNA of the CDR3 is TGCAGCGCTGACTACGCATCGTACGAGTACTTC. The chain has TRBV29-1 and TRBJ2-7, with TRBD2 as a possible D gene (5 bases). The CDR3 is 11 amino acids. Trimming left V 7 bases short and J 11 bases short, with 18 bases between. Germline V gene sequence: CDR1 SQVTM, CDR2 ANQGSEA.

A word on this clonotype: The junction shows a germline mismatch at one end, possibly a read error. The rearrangement links TRBV28 to TRBJ1-2; D possibly corresponds to TRBD1 (5 bases). The CDR3 is 14 amino acids. Germline V gene sequence: CDR1 MDHEN, CDR2 SYDVKM. CDR3 protein: CASSVPRDFRGYIF. The CDR3 DNA sequence: TGTGCCAGCAGTGTTCCGCGGGACTTCCGCGGCTACATCTTC.

This clonotype turned up a few times. Possible read error: a much larger clone is one base away. The chain has TRBV4-3 and TRBJ2-2; 7 nucleotides match TRBD2. Germline assignment: CDR1 LGHNA and CDR2 YSLEER. V was clipped by 0 bases and J by 6 bases; unmatched bases: 10. CDR3 size: 17 residues. In DNA form, the CDR3 reads TGCGCCAGCAGCCAAGAGGCCACTAGCGAGCACGCCGGGGAGCTGTTTTTT. This sequence encodes CASSQEATSEHAGELFF.

The chain links TRBV27 to TRBJ2-5, with D uncertain. Germline loops: CDR1 MNHEY, CDR2 SMNVEV (reference sequence). Trimming cost V 0 bases and J 3 bases, with 8 bases left between them. The CDR3 sequence is 14 residues long. This chain's CDR3 is CASSLSNSEETQYF. The DNA for the CDR3 is TGTGCCAGCAGTTTATCTAACTCCGAAGAGACCCAGTACTTC.

CDR3 sequence reads: CASTAGPRRAYEQYF. CDR3 DNA: TGTGCCAGCACCGCCGGGCCGCGACGCGCCTACGAGCAGTACTTC. The chain has TRBV4-2 and TRBJ2-7; D is unclear. CDR3 length: 15 amino acids. Germline V gene lookup returns CDR1 LGHNA and CDR2 YNFKEQ. Trimming removed 7 bases at V and 2 bases at J, with 18 bases between.

This clonotype has at least ten counts. Here the CDR3 DNA reads TGTGCCAGCAGCCAAGATGAGAATAGCTATGGCTACACCTTC. It codes for CASSQDENSYGYTF. The gene calls are TRBV4-2 and TRBJ1-2; no firm D call. Germline V lookup: CDR1 LGHNA, CDR2 YNFKEQ. With 0 bases removed from V and 4 bases from J, the gap between germline ends came to 9 bases. This CDR3 has 14 amino acids.